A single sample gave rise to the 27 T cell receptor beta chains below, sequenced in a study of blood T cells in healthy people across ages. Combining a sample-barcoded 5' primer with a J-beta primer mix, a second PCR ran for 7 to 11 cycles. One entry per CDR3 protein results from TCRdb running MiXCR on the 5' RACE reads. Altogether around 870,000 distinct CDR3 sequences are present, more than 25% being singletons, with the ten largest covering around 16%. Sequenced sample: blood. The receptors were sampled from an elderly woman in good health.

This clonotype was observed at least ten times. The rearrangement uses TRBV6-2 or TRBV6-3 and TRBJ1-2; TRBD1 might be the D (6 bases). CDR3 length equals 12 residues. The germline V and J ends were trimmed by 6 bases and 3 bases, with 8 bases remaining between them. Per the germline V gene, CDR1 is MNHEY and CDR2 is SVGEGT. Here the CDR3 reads CASRDSYYGYTF. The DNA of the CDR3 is TGTGCCAGCAGGGACAGCTACTATGGCTACACCTTC.

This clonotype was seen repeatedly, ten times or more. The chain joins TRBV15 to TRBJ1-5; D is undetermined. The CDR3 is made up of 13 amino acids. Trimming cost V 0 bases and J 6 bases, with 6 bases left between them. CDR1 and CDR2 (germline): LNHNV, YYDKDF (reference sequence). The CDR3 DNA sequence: TGTGCCACCAGCAGAGATGTGGGTCAGCCCCAGCATTTT. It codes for CATSRDVGQPQHF.

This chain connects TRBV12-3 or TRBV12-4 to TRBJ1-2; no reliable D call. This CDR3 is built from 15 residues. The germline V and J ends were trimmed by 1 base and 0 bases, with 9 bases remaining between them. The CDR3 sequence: CASSLVKLTNYGYTF. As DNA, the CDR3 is TGTGCCAGCAGTTTAGTAAAATTAACTAACTATGGCTACACCTTC.

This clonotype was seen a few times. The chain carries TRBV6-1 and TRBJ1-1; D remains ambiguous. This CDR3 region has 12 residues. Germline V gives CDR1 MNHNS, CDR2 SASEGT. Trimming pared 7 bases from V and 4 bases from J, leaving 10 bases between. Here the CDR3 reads CASMGRITEAFF. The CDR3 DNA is TGTGCCAGCATGGGAAGGATCACTGAAGCTTTCTTT.

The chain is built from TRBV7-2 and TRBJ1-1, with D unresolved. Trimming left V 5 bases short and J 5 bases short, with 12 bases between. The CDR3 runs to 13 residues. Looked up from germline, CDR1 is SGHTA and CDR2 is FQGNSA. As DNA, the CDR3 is TGTGCCAGCAGCCGAAGACGTCTTACTGAAGCTTTCTTT. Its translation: CASSRRRLTEAFF.

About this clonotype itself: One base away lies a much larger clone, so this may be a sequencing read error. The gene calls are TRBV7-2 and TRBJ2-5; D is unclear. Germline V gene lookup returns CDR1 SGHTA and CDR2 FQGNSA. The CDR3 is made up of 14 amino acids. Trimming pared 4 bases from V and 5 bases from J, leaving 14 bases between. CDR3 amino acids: CASSWSGLGETQYF. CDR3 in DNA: TGTGCCAGCAGCTGGTCGGGCCTTGGTGAGACCCAGTACTTC.

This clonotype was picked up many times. Here the CDR3 DNA reads TGTGCCAGCAGCTTCCCTCCTCTCTATGGCTACACCTTC. Translation: CASSFPPLYGYTF. The V and J genes are TRBV7-2 and TRBJ1-2, with D unresolved. The CDR3 consists of 13 residues. In germline, CDR1 is SGHTA, CDR2 FQGNSA. V lost 3 bases to trimming and J lost 4 bases, with 9 bases between them.

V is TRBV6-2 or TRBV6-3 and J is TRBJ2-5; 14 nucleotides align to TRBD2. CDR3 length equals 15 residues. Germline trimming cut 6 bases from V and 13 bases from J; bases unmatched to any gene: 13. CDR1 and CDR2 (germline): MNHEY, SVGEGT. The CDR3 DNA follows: TGTGCCAGCAGGTCACCGGGACTAGCGGGGGTGACCGGGTACTTC. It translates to CASRSPGLAGVTGYF.

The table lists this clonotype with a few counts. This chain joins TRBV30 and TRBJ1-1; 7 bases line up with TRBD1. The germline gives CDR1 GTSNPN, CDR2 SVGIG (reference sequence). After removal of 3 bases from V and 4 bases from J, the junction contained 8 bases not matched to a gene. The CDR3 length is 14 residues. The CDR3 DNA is TGTGCCTGGAGGGCGGGCAGGGGGGTCACTGAAGCTTTCTTT. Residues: CAWRAGRGVTEAFF. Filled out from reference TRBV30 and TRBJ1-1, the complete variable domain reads SQTIHQWPATLVQPVGSPLSLECTVEGTSNPNLYWYRQAAGRGLQLLFYSVGIGQISSEVPQNLSASRPQDRQFILSSKKLLLSDSGFYLCAWRAGRGVTEAFFGQGTRLTVV.

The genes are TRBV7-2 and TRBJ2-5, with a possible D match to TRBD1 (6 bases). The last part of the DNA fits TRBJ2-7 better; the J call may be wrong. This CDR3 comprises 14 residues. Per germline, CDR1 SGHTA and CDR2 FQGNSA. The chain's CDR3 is CASSMGQGPHEQYF. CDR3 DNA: TGTGCCAGCAGCATGGGACAAGGTCCCCACGAGCAGTACTTC.

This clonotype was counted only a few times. CDR3 region: CAWSVPGLAGVGEQFF. The CDR3 bases are TGTGCCTGGAGTGTACCGGGACTAGCGGGGGTCGGGGAGCAGTTCTTC. The chain links TRBV30 to TRBJ2-1; TRBD2 agrees at 14 bases. Germline V CDR1 and CDR2: GTSNPN, SVGIG (reference sequence). This CDR3 comprises 16 residues. After removal of 0 bases from V and 10 bases from J, the junction contained 8 bases not matched to a gene.

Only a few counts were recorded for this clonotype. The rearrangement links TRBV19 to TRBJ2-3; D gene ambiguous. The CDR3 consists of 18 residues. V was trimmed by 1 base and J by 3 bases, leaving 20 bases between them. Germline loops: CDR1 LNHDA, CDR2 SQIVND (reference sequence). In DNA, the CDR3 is TGTGCCAGTAGTATAGCTACCCAACTCCCAGCAGTAACAGATACGCAGTATTTT. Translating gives CASSIATQLPAVTDTQYF. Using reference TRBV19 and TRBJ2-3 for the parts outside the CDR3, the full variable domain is DGGITQSPKYLFRKEGQNVTLSCEQNLNHDAMYWYRQDPGQGLRLIYYSQIVNDFQKGDIAEGYSVSREKKESFPLTVTSAQKNPTAFYLCASSIATQLPAVTDTQYFGPGTRLTVL.

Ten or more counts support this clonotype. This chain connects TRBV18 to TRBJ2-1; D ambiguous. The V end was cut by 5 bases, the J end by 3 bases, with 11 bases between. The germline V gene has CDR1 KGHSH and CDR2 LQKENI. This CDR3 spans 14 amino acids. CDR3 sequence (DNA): TGTGCCAGCTCAACTGGACCGGGCTACAATGAGCAGTTCTTC. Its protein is CASSTGPGYNEQFF.

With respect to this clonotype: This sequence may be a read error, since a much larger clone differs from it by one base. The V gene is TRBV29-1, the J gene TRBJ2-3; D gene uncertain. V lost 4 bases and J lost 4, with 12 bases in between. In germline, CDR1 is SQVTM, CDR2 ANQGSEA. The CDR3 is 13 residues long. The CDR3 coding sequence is TGCAGCGTTGGCAGCAGGCACGCAGATACGCAGTATTTT. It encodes CSVGSRHADTQYF.

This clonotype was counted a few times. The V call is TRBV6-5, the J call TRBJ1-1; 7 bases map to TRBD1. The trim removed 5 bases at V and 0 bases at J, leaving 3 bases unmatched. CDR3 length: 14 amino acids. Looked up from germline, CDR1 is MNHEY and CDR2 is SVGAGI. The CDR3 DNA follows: TGTGCCAGCAGTCACCAGGGGGTGAACACTGAAGCTTTCTTT. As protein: CASSHQGVNTEAFF.

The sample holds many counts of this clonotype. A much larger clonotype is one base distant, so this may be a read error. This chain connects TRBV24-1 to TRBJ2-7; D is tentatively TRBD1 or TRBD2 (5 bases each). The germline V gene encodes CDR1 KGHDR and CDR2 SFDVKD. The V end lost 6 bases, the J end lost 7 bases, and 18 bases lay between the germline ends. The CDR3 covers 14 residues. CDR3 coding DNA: TGTGCCACCAGTCAGGGAGCGACATTGAATGAGCAGTACTTC. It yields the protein CATSQGATLNEQYF.

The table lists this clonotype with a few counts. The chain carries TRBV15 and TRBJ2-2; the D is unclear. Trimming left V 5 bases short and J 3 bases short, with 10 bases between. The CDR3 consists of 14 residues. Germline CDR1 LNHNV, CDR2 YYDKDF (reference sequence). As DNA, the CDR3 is TGTGCCACCAGCCAGGAGAGATACACCGGGGAGCTGTTTTTT. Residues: CATSQERYTGELFF.

DNA of the CDR3: TGTGCCTGGAGCCCTCTTGGCGGGGGGTTCGAGACCCAGTACTTC. Translated: CAWSPLGGGFETQYF. The chain has TRBV30 and TRBJ2-5; TRBD2 agrees at 8 bases. Looked up from germline, CDR1 is GTSNPN and CDR2 is SVGIG (reference sequence). V trimming: 3 bases; J trimming: 5 bases; junction bases outside the gene matches: 11. The CDR3 is 15 residues long.

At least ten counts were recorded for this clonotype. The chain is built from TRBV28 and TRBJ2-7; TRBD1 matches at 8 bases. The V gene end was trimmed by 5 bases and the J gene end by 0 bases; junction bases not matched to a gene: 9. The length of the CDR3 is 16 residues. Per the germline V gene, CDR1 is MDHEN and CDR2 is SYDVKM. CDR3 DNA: TGTGCCAGCAGTCGTAGACAGGGGATCACCTCCTACGAGCAGTACTTC. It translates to CASSRRQGITSYEQYF.

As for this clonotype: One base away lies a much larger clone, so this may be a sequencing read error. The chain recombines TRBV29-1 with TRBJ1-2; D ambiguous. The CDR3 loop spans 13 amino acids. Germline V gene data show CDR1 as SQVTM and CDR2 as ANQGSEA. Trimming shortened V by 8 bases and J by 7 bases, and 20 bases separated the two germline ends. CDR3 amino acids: CSFYHGERSGYTF. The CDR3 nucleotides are TGCAGCTTCTATCACGGGGAGAGGAGTGGCTACACCTTC.

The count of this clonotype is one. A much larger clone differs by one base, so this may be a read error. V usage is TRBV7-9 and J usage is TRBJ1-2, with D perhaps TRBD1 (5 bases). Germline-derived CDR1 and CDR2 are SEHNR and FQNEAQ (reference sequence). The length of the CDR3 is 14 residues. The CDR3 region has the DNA TGTGCCAGCAGCTTAGATCGACAGTACTATGACTACACCTTC. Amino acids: CASSLDRQYYDYTF.

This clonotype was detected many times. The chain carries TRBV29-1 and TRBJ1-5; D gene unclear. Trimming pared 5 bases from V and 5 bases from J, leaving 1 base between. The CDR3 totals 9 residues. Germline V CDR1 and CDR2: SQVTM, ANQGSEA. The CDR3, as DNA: TGCAGCGTTCATCAGCCCCAGCATTTT. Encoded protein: CSVHQPQHF.

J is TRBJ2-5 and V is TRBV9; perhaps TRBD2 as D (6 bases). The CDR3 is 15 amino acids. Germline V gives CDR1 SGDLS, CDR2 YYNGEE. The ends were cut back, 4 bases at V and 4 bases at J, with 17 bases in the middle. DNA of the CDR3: TGTGCCAGCAGCTTCGACGGGACTCCCAGAGAGACCCAGTACTTC. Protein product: CASSFDGTPRETQYF.

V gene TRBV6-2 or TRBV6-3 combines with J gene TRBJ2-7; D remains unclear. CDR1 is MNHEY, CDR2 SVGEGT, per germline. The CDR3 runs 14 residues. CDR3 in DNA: TGTGCCAGCAGTAAGGGCTGGCAAGGCGCCGGTGAAGATGTC. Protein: CASSKGWQGAGEDV.

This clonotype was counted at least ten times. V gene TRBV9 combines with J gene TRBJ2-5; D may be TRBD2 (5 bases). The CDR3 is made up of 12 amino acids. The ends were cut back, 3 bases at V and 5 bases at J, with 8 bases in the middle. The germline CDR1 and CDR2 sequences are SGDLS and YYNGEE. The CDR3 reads CASSAPGETQYF. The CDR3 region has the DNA TGTGCCAGCAGCGCCCCGGGGGAGACCCAGTACTTC.

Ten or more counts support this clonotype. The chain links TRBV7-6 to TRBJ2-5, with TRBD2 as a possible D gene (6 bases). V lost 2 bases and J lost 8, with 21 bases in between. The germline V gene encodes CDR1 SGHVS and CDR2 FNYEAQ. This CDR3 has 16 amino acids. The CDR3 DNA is TGTGCCAGCAGCTTAACCAACGGGGGAGCCCAGGGAACCCAGTACTTC. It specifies CASSLTNGGAQGTQYF.

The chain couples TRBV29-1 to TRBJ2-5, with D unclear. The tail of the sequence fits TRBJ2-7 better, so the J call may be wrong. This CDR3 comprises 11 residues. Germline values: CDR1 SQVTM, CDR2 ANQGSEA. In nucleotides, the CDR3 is TGCAGCGCCGGACGGGCGGTCGAGCAGTACTTC. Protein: CSAGRAVEQYF.